Described below is a single TCR beta chain sequence and its context. Its target antigen remains unknown. No base-level quality is on record; no much larger clone is a single base apart. This entry comes from a study of response to subunit inactivated influenza vaccine (dated by TCRdb to the late 2010s). Looking at the study overall: The study used deep quantitative T cell receptor repertoire profiling to track responses to a trivalent subunit inactivated influenza vaccine.

The germline V gene encodes CDR1 LGHDT and CDR2 YNNKEL (reference sequence). Counted from cysteine to phenylalanine, this CDR3 has 15 amino acids. The kept DNA is CDR3 alone, 45 bases in frame from the first base. V is shortened by 0 bases, J by 3 bases, and the region joining them spans 12 bases. The library was produced with RT-PCR. Instrument used: Illumina HiSeq 2500. The raw public reads went through TCRdb reprocessing: fastp at Q25, MiXCR clone calling, in-frame beta chains kept. Under each unique CDR3 protein, matching rows form one entry showing the most common genes and DNA. This sample has hundreds of thousands of distinct CDR3 sequences in its table, and 14% of those were observed once. The leading ten clones occupy roughly 7.6% of the sample. Overall results and qualifications from the work: The authors proposed that each seasonal influenza vaccination may bring in only a limited number of new T cells.

Sequenced here: PBMCs from blood, sampled 14 to 15 days before vaccination. The TCR originated in a man in his forties or fifties who received an inactivated influenza vaccine. Donor details come from another sample of the same person, matched by shared clones. The chain is made from TRBV3-1 and TRBJ2-7; a tentative D call is TRBD1 (5 bases match). The sequence in DNA is TGTGCCAGCAGCCAAGATTGGGGCAGAATCTACGAGCAGTACTTC. It encodes CASSQDWGRIYEQYF.